The sequence of this T cell receptor beta chain was determined in a study of blood T cell repertoires in COVID-19. Study as a whole: T cells, B-cell-depleted T cells, or PBMCs supplied cDNA or gDNA.

Per germline, CDR1 MDHEN and CDR2 SYDVKM. The trim removed 10 bases at V and 9 bases at J, leaving 11 bases unmatched. The CDR3 consists of 13 residues. As handled by the study authors: Reference gene primer amplification gave nucleated cell count estimates. Repertoires were generated with immunoSEQ multiplex PCR, while TCRdb's copy carries only in-frame clones and drops some. That table is the source of V, J and clone size, and D and trimming were worked out from the DNA. Counted here are 48,000 or so clones, about 90% occurring once; the ten biggest clones make up over 2.5%. Sequencing was performed on peripheral blood. The TCR sequence derives from a human donor in a cohort sampled during active COVID-19. The chain uses TRBV28 and TRBJ2-1; 8 nucleotides align to TRBD2. CDR3 in amino acids: CAITSGQTGEQFF. CDR3 nucleotide sequence: TGTGCCATTACTAGCGGACAGACTGGTGAGCAGTTCTTC.